Listed below are T cell receptor beta chains from one sample, sequenced in a study of early T cells in non-severe SARS-CoV-2 infection. TCRdb re-analysed the 5' RACE reads in MiXCR, keeping a single row per CDR3 protein. The table includes about 92,000 distinct CDR3 sequences, 14% detected once. Material: whole blood. The origin of the receptors is an adult who was a healthcare worker with PCR-confirmed SARS-CoV-2 infection or an uninfected control (not recorded which). Each CDR3 is given with its conserved first and last residue. The D gene is left open where the match is weak. Not all rows give a size; the values are once, few, many and, for expanded clones, a class.

few	TRBV6-6	-	CASSPRPGREDTQYF
-	TRBV28	TRBD2	CASSLYPSGGPEDTQYF
few	TRBV18	-	CASSPPKRGSNQPQHF
-	TRBV20-1	-	CSAPGGDQPQHF
-	TRBV18	-	CASSPPSRNYEQYF
few	TRBV14	-	CASSLSLLGYTF
once	TRBV15	-	CATSREVRYSRTDTQYF
few	TRBV9	-	CASSGTGGRSYNEQFF
-	TRBV7-6	-	CASSSHRDDYEQYF
-	TRBV7-6	-	CASRPGGSSYNEQFF
few	TRBV20-1	-	CSARDRGIATNEKLFF
few	TRBV20-1	-	CSAAGSHTEAFF
-	TRBV7-9	TRBD1	CASSTWDRDGEQFF
-	TRBV4-3	-	CASSQGPSSGNTIYF
-	TRBV24-1	-	CATSDFSPGIEYLCEQYF
few	TRBV11-2	TRBD2	CASSLVGGGTHEQYF
-	TRBV19	TRBD2	CASSSPPQRGPYEQYF
-	TRBV12-3/TRBV12-4	-	CASSFSGYEKLFF
-	TRBV9	-	CASSSRGDDPVSYNGQTESDTQYF
few	TRBV3-1	TRBD1	CASSQSTGEYYEQYF
-	TRBV7-9	-	CASSLVEAGTYGYTF
-	TRBV7-2	-	CASSPLSQPQHF
many	TRBV7-9	TRBD1	CASTLLTGGNNSPLHF
-	TRBV12-3/TRBV12-4	-	CASSLGGGARNEQFF
-	TRBV7-9	-	CASSPQVIENIQYF
-	TRBV5-1	-	CASSSSVTDTQYF
few	TRBV11-2	-	CASSLDRTAYEQYF
-	TRBV18	-	CASSPKGRSYNEQFF
few	TRBV18	TRBD1	CASSPSRTGSDTGELFF
-	TRBV5-1	TRBD1	CASSRSGQGAPEQYF
many	TRBV12-3/TRBV12-4	TRBD2	CASSFSLAGGPDTQYF
-	TRBV14	-	CASSQASVFTEAFF
few	TRBV28	TRBD2	CASSPGGYTDTQYF
many	TRBV29-1	TRBD1	CSARTGDGYTF
few	TRBV7-9	-	CASSSLWGADDKNIQYF
few	TRBV12-3/TRBV12-4	TRBD1	CASSYRQGRRDGFNEKLFF